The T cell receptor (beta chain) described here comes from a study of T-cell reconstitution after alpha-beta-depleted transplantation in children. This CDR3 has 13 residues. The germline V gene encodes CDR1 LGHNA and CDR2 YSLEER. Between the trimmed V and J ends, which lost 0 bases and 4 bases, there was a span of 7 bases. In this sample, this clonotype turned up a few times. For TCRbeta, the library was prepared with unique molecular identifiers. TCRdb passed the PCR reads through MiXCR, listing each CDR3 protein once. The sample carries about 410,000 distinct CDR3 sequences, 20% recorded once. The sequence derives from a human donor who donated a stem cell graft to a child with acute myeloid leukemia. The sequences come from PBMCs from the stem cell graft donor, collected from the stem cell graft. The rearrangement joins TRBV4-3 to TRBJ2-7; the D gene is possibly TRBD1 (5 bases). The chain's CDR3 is CASSQDQGYEQYF. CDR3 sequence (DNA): TGCGCCAGCAGCCAAGATCAGGGTTACGAGCAGTACTTC.